The rows below give T cell receptor beta chains drawn from one sample of a study of CD8+ T cells in alopecia areata. The repertoire was sequenced with immunoSEQ multiplex PCR; TCRdb's copy has only in-frame clones and lacks some. The data contain 130,000 to 150,000 clones, 47% of them seen just once; the ten biggest clones take up about 6.4%. Sequencing was carried out using CD4+ T cells sorted from blood. The receptor source for this set is a human donor with alopecia areata. The CDR3 runs from the conserved cysteine through the conserved F or W. The D gene is left open where the match is weak. Clone size, where shown, is once, few, many, or a class for clones that have expanded.

TGTGCCAGCAGCAAAAGCCTTGTCACAGATACGCAGTATTTT	CASSKSLVTDTQYF	NA	TRBV7-3	TRBJ2-3	NA
TGTGCCAGCAGTGAACACAGCCTGCACTATGGCTACACCTTC	CASSEHSLHYGYTF	once	TRBV25-1	TRBJ1-2	NA
TGCAGCGTCGGACCTAGACAGGGGCCCTACGAGCAGTACTTC	CSVGPRQGPYEQYF	few	TRBV29-1	TRBJ2-7	TRBD1
TGTGCCTGGACCCCGGGTCTAAACTATGGCTACACCTTC	CAWTPGLNYGYTF	few	TRBV30	TRBJ1-2	NA
TGTGCCACCAGCAGAGGGGGAGCCCAAGAGACCCAGTACTTC	CATSRGGAQETQYF	NA	TRBV15	TRBJ2-5	NA
TGTGCCAGCAGTCAACGGGTCCGAGAGACCCAGTACTTC	CASSQRVRETQYF	few	TRBV27	TRBJ2-5	NA
TGTGCCATCAGCGCCGGTGCGGGAAACACCGGGGAGCTGTTTTTT	CAISAGAGNTGELFF	NA	TRBV10-3	TRBJ2-2	NA
TGCAGCGTTGTTGGGACAGGGAGCTCCTACAATGAGCAGTTCTTC	CSVVGTGSSYNEQFF	NA	TRBV29-1	TRBJ2-1	TRBD1
TGCAGCGGACGCCTGGCCGGGGCTGAAGCTTTCTTT	CSGRLAGAEAFF	few	TRBV29-1	TRBJ1-1	NA
TGTGCCTGGACATGGTACTCACGGAACACTGAAGCTTTCTTT	CAWTWYSRNTEAFF	NA	TRBV30	TRBJ1-1	NA
TGCAGCGCCACCGGGACTACCAGGGGCTACACCTTC	CSATGTTRGYTF	NA	TRBV29-1	TRBJ1-2	NA